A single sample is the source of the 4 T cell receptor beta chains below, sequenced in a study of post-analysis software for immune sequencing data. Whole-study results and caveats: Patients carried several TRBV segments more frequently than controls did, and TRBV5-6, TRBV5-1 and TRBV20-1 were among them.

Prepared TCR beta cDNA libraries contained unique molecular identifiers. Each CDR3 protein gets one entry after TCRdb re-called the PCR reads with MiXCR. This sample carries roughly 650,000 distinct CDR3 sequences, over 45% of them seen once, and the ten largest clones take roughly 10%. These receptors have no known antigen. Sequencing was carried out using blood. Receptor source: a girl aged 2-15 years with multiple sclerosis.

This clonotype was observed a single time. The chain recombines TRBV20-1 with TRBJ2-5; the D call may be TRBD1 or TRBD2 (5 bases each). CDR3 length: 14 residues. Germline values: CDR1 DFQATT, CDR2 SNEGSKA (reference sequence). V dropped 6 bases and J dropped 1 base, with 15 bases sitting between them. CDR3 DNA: TGCAGTGCCGACGATGGGGGTCTCCAAGAGACCCAGTACTTC. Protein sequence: CSADDGGLQETQYF.

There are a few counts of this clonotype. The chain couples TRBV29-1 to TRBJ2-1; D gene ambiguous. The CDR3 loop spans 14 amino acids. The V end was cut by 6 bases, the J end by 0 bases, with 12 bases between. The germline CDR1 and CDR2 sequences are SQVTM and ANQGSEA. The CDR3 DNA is TGCAGCGTCCTCGACTCGAGCTCCTACAATGAGCAGTTCTTC. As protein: CSVLDSSSYNEQFF.

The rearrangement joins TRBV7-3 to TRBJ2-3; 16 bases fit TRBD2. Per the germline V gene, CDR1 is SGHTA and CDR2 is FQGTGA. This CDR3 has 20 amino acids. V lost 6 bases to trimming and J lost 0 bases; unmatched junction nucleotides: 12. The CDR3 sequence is CASSSRPGLAGGPSTDTQYF. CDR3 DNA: TGTGCCAGCAGTTCAAGGCCGGGACTAGCGGGAGGGCCGAGCACAGATACGCAGTATTTT.

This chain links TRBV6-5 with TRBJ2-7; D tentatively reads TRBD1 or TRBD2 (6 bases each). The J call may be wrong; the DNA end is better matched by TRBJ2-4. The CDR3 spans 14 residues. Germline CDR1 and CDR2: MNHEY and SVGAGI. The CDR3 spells CASSYRNREDIQYF. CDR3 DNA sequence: TGTGCCAGCAGTTACCGAAACAGGGAGGACATTCAGTACTTC.